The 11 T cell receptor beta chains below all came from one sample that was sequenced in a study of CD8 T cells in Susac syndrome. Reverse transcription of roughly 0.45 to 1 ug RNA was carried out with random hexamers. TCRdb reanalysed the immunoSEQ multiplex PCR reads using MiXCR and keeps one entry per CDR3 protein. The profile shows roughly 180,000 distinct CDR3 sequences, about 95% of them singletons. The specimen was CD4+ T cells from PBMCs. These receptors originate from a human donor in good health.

In nucleotides, the CDR3 is TGTGCCAGCAGCACGGGGAGAGTAGATACGCAGTATTTT. Encoded protein: CASSTGRVDTQYF. V and J are TRBV7-6 and TRBJ2-3; tentatively, D is TRBD2 (5 bases). CDR1 is SGHVS, CDR2 FNYEAQ, per germline. V was shortened by 5 bases and J by 5 bases, with 11 bases between the two germline ends. This CDR3 is built from 13 residues.

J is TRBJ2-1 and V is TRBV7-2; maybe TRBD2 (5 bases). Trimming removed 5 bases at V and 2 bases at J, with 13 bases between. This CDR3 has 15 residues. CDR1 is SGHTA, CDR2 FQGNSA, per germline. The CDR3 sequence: CASSPSPRAYNEQFF. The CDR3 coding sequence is TGTGCCAGCAGCCCTAGCCCTCGAGCCTACAATGAGCAGTTCTTC.

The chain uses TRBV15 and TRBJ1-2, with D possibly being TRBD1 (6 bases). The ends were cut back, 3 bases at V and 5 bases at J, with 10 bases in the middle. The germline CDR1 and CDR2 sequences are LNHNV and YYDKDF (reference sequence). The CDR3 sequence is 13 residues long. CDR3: CATSRDRKYGYTF. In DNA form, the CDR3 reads TGTGCCACCAGCAGGGACAGAAAATATGGCTACACCTTC.

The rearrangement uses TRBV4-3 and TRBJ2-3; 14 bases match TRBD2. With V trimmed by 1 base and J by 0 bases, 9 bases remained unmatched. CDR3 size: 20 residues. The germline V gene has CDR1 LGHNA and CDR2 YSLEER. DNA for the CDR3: TGCGCCAGCAGCCAAGCCTCGACTAGCGGGAGGGTTTATAGCACAGATACGCAGTATTTT. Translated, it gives CASSQASTSGRVYSTDTQYF.

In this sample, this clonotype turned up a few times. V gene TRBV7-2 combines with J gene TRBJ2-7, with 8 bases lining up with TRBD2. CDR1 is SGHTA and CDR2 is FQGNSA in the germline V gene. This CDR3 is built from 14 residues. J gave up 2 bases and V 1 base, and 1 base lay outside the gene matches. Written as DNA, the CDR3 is TGTGCCAGCAGCTTAGAGCGGGGGACCTACGAGCAGTACTTC. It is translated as CASSLERGTYEQYF.

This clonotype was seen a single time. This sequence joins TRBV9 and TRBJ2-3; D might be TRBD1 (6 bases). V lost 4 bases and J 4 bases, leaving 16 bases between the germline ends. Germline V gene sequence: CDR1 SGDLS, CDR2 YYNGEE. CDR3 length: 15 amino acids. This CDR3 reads CASSSSGTFPDTQYF. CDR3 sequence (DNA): TGTGCCAGCAGCTCATCCGGGACATTCCCAGATACGCAGTATTTT.

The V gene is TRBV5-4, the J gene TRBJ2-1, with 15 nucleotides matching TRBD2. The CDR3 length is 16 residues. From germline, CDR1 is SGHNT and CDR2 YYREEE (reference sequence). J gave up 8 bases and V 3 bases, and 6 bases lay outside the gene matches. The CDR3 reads CASSSGLAGGGDEQFF. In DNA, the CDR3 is TGTGCCAGCAGCTCCGGACTAGCGGGAGGGGGAGATGAGCAGTTCTTC.

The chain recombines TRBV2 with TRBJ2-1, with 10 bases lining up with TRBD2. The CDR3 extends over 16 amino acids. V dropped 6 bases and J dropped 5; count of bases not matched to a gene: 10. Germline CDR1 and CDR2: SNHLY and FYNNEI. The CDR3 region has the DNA TGTGCCAGCAGCCGAAGGTCGGGACTAGCGCACAATGAGCAGTTCTTC. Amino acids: CASSRRSGLAHNEQFF. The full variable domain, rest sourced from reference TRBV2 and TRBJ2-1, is EPEVTQTPSHQVTQMGQEVILRCVPISNHLYFYWYRQILGQKVEFLVSFYNNEISEKSEIFDDQFSVERPDGSNFTLKIRSTKLEDSAMYFCASSRRSGLAHNEQFFGPGTRLTVL.

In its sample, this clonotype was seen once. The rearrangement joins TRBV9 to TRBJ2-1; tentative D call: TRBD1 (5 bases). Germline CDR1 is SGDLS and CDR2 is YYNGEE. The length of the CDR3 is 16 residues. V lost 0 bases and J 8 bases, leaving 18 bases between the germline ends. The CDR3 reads CASSVAGQGSLDEQFF. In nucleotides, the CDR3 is TGTGCCAGCAGCGTAGCTGGTCAGGGAAGCTTAGATGAGCAGTTCTTC.

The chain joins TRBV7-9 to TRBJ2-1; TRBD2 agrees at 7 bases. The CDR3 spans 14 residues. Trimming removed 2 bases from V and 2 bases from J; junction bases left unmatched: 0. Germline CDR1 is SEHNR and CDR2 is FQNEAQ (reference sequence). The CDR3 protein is CASSLSGAYNEQFF. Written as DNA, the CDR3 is TGTGCCAGCAGCTTAAGCGGGGCCTACAATGAGCAGTTCTTC.

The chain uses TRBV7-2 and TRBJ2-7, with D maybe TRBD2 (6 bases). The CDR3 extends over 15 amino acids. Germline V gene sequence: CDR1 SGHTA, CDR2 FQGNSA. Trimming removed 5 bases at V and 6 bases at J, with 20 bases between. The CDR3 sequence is CASSPTRLGGGEQYF. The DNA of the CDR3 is TGTGCCAGCAGCCCAACCCGACTAGGCGGCGGCGAGCAGTACTTC.